This T cell receptor (beta chain) was captured in a study of cytomegalovirus exposure and HLA in healthy donors. General observations from the study: CMV serostatus was the only immune exposure information that was available. TCR association rates varied by HLA locus in a later analysis, with DRB1 highest and HLA-C lowest. Some V segments, TRBV6-2 and TRBV6-3 among them, were indistinguishable and were therefore excluded. Reports showed the classifier diagnosing cytomegalovirus status with high specificity and sensitivity.

The V end was cut by 1 base, the J end by 4 bases, with 14 bases between. The CDR3 covers 15 residues. Germline-derived CDR1 and CDR2 are MNHEY and SVGAGI. With 60 Vbeta and 13 Jbeta primers, the PCR was carried out. Profiling relied on immunoSEQ multiplex PCR, and the TCRdb table lists in-frame clones only, not all of them. The data contain 150,000 to 200,000 clones, 80% to 90% of them singletons. A remark on this clone: The antigen remains unidentified.

This clonotype originated in a young man in good health and CMV-seropositive. Sample: PBMCs. This sequence joins TRBV6-5 and TRBJ2-7, with unresolved D. Written as DNA, the CDR3 is TGTGCCAGCAGTTACTTCGGCAGCGCCGGGTACGAGCAGTACTTC. It is translated as CASSYFGSAGYEQYF.